The 32 T cell receptor beta chains below all came from one sample that was sequenced in a study of blood T cell repertoires in COVID-19 (dated by TCRdb to the early 2020s). Library preparation employed the immunoSEQ multiplex PCR assay. Imported from immuneACCESS, the table was reduced by TCRdb to in-frame sequences with V and J called. These copies leave out some clones; in studies compared against another copy, an unresolved V gene accounts for under half, and the cause of the remainder is not known. This sample is represented by over 65,000 clones; 80% of them were singletons. The ten most abundant clones make up around 12% of the sample. Sequencing used peripheral blood. Receptor source: a middle-aged woman with active or convalescent COVID-19.

The V call is TRBV12-2, the J call TRBJ1-5; the D segment call TRBD1 is taken from the table without a DNA check. TRBV12-2 is reported as a pseudogene. The CDR3 is 14 amino acids. CDR3 coding DNA: TGTGCAAGTCGCTTCCCGTGGCGCAATCAGCCCCAGCATTTT. Translating it yields CASRFPWRNQPQHF.

This clone is labeled medium-sized. This chain joins TRBV7-9 and TRBJ2-5; 11 bases are shared with TRBD2. J lost 6 bases, V lost 1 base, and 13 bases had no gene match. In germline, CDR1 is SEHNR, CDR2 FQNEAQ (reference sequence). The CDR3 contains 18 residues. Here the CDR3 DNA reads TGTGCCAGCAGCTTAGGTTCCCTGGGACTAGCGGCGCTGAAGACCCAGTACTTC. This encodes CASSLGSLGLAALKTQYF.

J is TRBJ2-7 and V is TRBV28, with D perhaps matching TRBD1 (5 bases). The V end lost 1 base, the J end lost 2 bases, and 9 bases lay between the germline ends. The CDR3 is made up of 14 amino acids. Germline CDR1 MDHEN, CDR2 SYDVKM. The CDR3 protein is CASSLFRGPYEQYF. CDR3 bases: TGTGCCAGCAGTTTATTTAGGGGCCCCTACGAGCAGTACTTC.

This chain uses TRBV2 with TRBJ1-4; D may be TRBD1 (6 bases). V lost 0 bases and J 8 bases, leaving 16 bases between the germline ends. In germline, CDR1 is SNHLY, CDR2 FYNNEI. The CDR3 sequence is 16 residues long. CDR3 in DNA: TGTGCCAGCAGTGAAGCGCGTAAAGGGGGTGGGGAAAAACTGTTTTTT. Amino acid sequence: CASSEARKGGGEKLFF.

J is TRBJ1-2 and V is TRBV3-1 (or the pseudogene TRBV3-2), with 8 bases fitting TRBD1. Trimming took 0 bases from V and 7 from J; bases not matched to a gene: 13. From germline, CDR1 is LGHDT and CDR2 YNNKEL (reference sequence). This CDR3 is 17 amino acids long. CDR3 amino acids: CASSQEGTKTGACGYTF. Written as DNA, the CDR3 is TGTGCCAGCAGCCAAGAAGGAACCAAGACAGGGGCCTGTGGCTACACCTTC.

The CDR3 DNA sequence: TGTGCCAGCAAGGATCCGGACAGGAGTTCACCCCTCCACTTT. Residues: CASKDPDRSSPLHF. The V call is TRBV6-5, the J call TRBJ1-6, with 7 nucleotides matching TRBD1. This CDR3 is built from 14 residues. CDR1 is MNHEY and CDR2 is SVGAGI in the germline V gene. J was trimmed by 9 bases and V by 7 bases; bases with no gene match: 9.

The rearrangement links TRBV28 to TRBJ2-7, with unresolved D. V lost 2 bases, J lost 7 bases, and 6 bases lay in between. This CDR3 comprises 11 residues. Germline CDR1 and CDR2: MDHEN and SYDVKM. The CDR3 is CASSLRREQYF. In nucleotides, the CDR3 is TGTGCCAGCAGTTTACGGCGGGAGCAGTACTTC.

The J gene is TRBJ2-1, the V gene TRBV5-1; TRBD2 agrees at 11 bases. The germline CDR1 and CDR2 sequences are SGHRS and YFSETQ. V lost 0 bases to trimming and J lost 6 bases; unmatched junction nucleotides: 5. The CDR3 length is 16 residues. The CDR3 here is CASSLGGLAGGNEQFF. For the CDR3, the DNA is TGCGCCAGCAGCTTGGGAGGTCTAGCGGGAGGCAATGAGCAGTTCTTC. The full variable domain, in which reference TRBV5-1 and TRBJ2-1 provide the parts outside the CDR3, is KAGVTQTPRYLIKTRGQQVTLSCSPISGHRSVSWYQQTPGQGLQFLFEYFSETQRNKGNFPGRFSGRQFSNSRSEMNVSTLELGDSALYLCASSLGGLAGGNEQFFGPGTRLTVL.

The rearrangement links TRBV5-5 to TRBJ2-3, with a tentative D call TRBD1 (6 bases). The CDR3 extends over 18 amino acids. Germline V lookup: CDR1 SGHKS, CDR2 YYEKEE (reference sequence). The germline V and J ends were trimmed by 4 bases and 4 bases, with 25 bases remaining between them. CDR3 nucleotide sequence: TGTGCCAGCAGCACCAACCCGCTCAGGGGAAGTTCGCCAGATACGCAGTATTTT. It codes for CASSTNPLRGSSPDTQYF.

The chain is built from TRBV18 and TRBJ2-2; 7 bases are a match to TRBD1. This CDR3 comprises 16 residues. Germline CDR1 reads KGHSH; CDR2 reads LQKENI. V gave up 1 base and J gave up 2 bases; unmatched junction bases: 4. The CDR3 coding sequence is TGTGCCAGCTCACCACAAGGGGGCCTCAACACCGGGGAGCTGTTTTTT. As protein: CASSPQGGLNTGELFF. The full variable domain, with the rest looked up from reference TRBV18 and TRBJ2-2, is NAGVMQNPRHLVRRRGQEARLRCSPMKGHSHVYWYRQLPEEGLKFMVYLQKENIIDESGMPKERFSAEFPKEGPSILRIQQVVRGDSAAYFCASSPQGGLNTGELFFGEGSRLTVL.

V and J are TRBV7-9 and TRBJ1-2; 11 nucleotides agree with TRBD1. Germline CDR1 is SEHNR and CDR2 is FQNEAQ (reference sequence). V dropped 3 bases and J dropped 8; count of bases not matched to a gene: 14. CDR3 length: 17 amino acids. CDR3 bases: TGTGCCAGCAGCTTCGGTTCTGGACAGGGGGCCACATACGGCTACACCTTC. This codes for CASSFGSGQGATYGYTF.

The chain uses TRBV30 and TRBJ1-6, with TRBD1 matching 7 bases. Germline trimming cut 0 bases from V and 8 bases from J; bases unmatched to any gene: 7. The V gene's germline CDR1 is GTSNPN and CDR2 SVGIG (reference sequence). The CDR3 runs to 15 residues. The CDR3 is CAWSVRPRGDSPLHF. CDR3 bases: TGTGCCTGGAGTGTACGACCCAGGGGGGATTCACCCCTCCACTTT.

CDR3 DNA sequence: TGCGCCAGCAGCCAAGACAGGGGCGATAGCTATGGCTACACCTTC. Residues: CASSQDRGDSYGYTF. The chain links TRBV4-1 to TRBJ1-2; tentative D call: TRBD1 (6 bases). The germline gives CDR1 MGHRA, CDR2 YSYEKL. V was shortened by 0 bases and J by 4 bases, with 12 bases between the two germline ends. CDR3 length: 15 residues.

This clone was detected only a few times. This chain links TRBV5-4 with TRBJ1-1; tentative D call: TRBD1 (6 bases). The germline V gene has CDR1 SGHNT and CDR2 YYREEE (reference sequence). The V end was cut by 1 base, the J end by 6 bases, with 10 bases between. This CDR3 spans 13 amino acids. CDR3 loop: CASSLRTAPEAFF. In DNA form, the CDR3 reads TGTGCCAGCAGCTTGAGGACAGCGCCTGAAGCTTTCTTT.

The rearrangement links TRBV10-3 to TRBJ2-6, with D perhaps TRBD1 (6 bases). CDR1 and CDR2 (germline): ENHRY, SYGVKD. The length of the CDR3 is 17 residues. Between the trimmed V and J ends, which lost 10 bases and 2 bases, there was a span of 21 bases. For the CDR3, the DNA is TGTGCCACCCGCACCCCGCAGGGGCTGGCTGGGGCCAACGTCCTGACTTTC. This translates into CATRTPQGLAGANVLTF.

The chain is built from TRBV18 and TRBJ1-6, with TRBD1 matching 8 bases. V was clipped by 3 bases and J by 6 bases; unmatched bases: 1. The CDR3 is 14 amino acids. Germline CDR1 and CDR2: KGHSH and LQKENI. CDR3 region: CASSPGQANSPLHF. As DNA, the CDR3 is TGTGCCAGCTCACCGGGACAGGCTAATTCACCCCTCCACTTT.

This clone appeared once. One end of the junction varies from germline; a read error may be responsible. V usage is TRBV12-3 or TRBV12-4 and J usage is TRBJ2-3; 10 bases line up with TRBD2. The CDR3 sequence is 12 residues long. CDR3 residues: CASSLTVGTSDF. The DNA of the CDR3 is TGTGCCAGCAGTTTGACCGTGGGGACTAGCGATTTT.

The CDR3 loop is CASSQDRQGARGYTF. The CDR3, as DNA: TGCGCCAGCAGCCAAGATCGCCAGGGGGCTAGAGGCTACACCTTC. This chain connects TRBV4-1 to TRBJ1-2; 8 positions match TRBD1. J gave up 8 bases and V 0 bases, and 8 bases lay outside the gene matches. This CDR3 is built from 15 residues. Germline V gives CDR1 MGHRA, CDR2 YSYEKL.

V usage is TRBV5-1 and J usage is TRBJ1-2, with D perhaps TRBD1 (6 bases). CDR1 is SGHRS and CDR2 is YFSETQ in the germline V gene. This CDR3 has 17 residues. Trimming removed 1 base from V and 0 bases from J, with 16 bases in between. CDR3 DNA sequence: TGCGCCAGCAGCTTGTCCGGACAGCGGCCCGCTAACTATGGCTACACCTTC. This translates into CASSLSGQRPANYGYTF.

The chain recombines TRBV6-6 with TRBJ1-4, with D possibly being TRBD1 (5 bases). The CDR3 is 14 residues long. V lost 6 bases, J lost 7 bases, and 15 bases lay in between. CDR1 and CDR2 (germline): MNHNY, SVGAGI (reference sequence). The CDR3 sequence: CASSHQGGGEKLFF. The DNA of the CDR3 is TGTGCCAGCAGCCACCAGGGAGGTGGTGAAAAACTGTTTTTT.

The chain couples TRBV7-3 to TRBJ1-1; no firm D call. V dropped 5 bases and J dropped 7 bases, with 17 bases sitting between them. CDR3 size: 14 residues. The germline gives CDR1 SGHTA, CDR2 FQGTGA. CDR3 coding DNA: TGTGCCAGCAGCGTTAATGCAGCTGGCGGTGAAGCTTTCTTT. Encoded protein: CASSVNAAGGEAFF.

This chain connects TRBV28 to TRBJ1-5; D not certain. Trimming shortened V by 1 base and J by 8 bases, and 12 bases separated the two germline ends. CDR1 and CDR2 (germline): MDHEN, SYDVKM. CDR3 length equals 14 residues. This chain's CDR3 is CASSLLLGREPQHF. The CDR3, as DNA: TGTGCCAGCAGTTTATTATTAGGGAGAGAGCCCCAGCATTTT.

The CDR3 loop is CASSFRKGAGNQPQHF. CDR3 nucleotides: TGTGCCAGCAGTTTCAGAAAGGGGGCGGGCAATCAGCCCCAGCATTTT. The chain joins TRBV28 to TRBJ1-5; TRBD1 agrees at 7 bases. The junction had 7 bases not matched to a gene; V was cut back by 3 bases and J by 2 bases. The CDR3 spans 16 residues. Germline-derived CDR1 and CDR2 are MDHEN and SYDVKM.

The V gene is TRBV28, the J gene TRBJ2-5; 7 bases are a match to TRBD1. V dropped 5 bases and J dropped 1; count of bases not matched to a gene: 4. Germline loops: CDR1 MDHEN, CDR2 SYDVKM. This CDR3 has 14 residues. CDR3 nucleotide sequence: TGTGCCAGCAGTACGACAGGGCGCCAAGAGACCCAGTACTTC. Its translation: CASSTTGRQETQYF. The variable domain in full, with the rest retrieved from reference TRBV28 and TRBJ2-5, is DVKVTQSSRYLVKRTGEKVFLECVQDMDHENMFWYRQDPGLGLRLIYFSYDVKMKEKGDIPEGYSVSREKKERFSLILESASTNQTSMYLCASSTTGRQETQYFGPGTRLLVL.

J is TRBJ1-1 and V is TRBV27; 7 bases match TRBD1. This CDR3 contains 14 residues. V trimming: 7 bases; J trimming: 4 bases; junction bases outside the gene matches: 9. CDR1 is MNHEY, CDR2 SMNVEV, per germline (reference sequence). Here the CDR3 DNA reads TGTGCCAGCACTATTGAGGGGGCGCCCACTGAAGCTTTCTTT. Its protein product is CASTIEGAPTEAFF.

This sequence joins TRBV6-4 and TRBJ1-6; D gene uncertain. Trimming took off 4 bases at V and 8 bases at J, with 9 bases between the two ends. The CDR3 loop spans 13 amino acids. CDR1 and CDR2 (germline): MRHNA, SNTAGT. CDR3: CASSVQQDSPLHF. The CDR3 nucleotides are TGTGCCAGCAGTGTACAGCAGGATTCACCCCTCCACTTT.

V and J are TRBV7-9 and TRBJ2-2; D is perhaps TRBD1 (5 bases). V was cut by 3 bases and J by 5 bases, with 7 bases left in between. Per the germline V gene, CDR1 is SEHNR and CDR2 is FQNEAQ (reference sequence). The CDR3 spans 13 residues. CDR3 nucleotides: TGTGCCAGCAGCTTTCAGGGAACCGGGGAGCTGTTTTTT. Translating gives CASSFQGTGELFF.

The chain links TRBV7-2 to TRBJ2-7; D remains unclear. V dropped 2 bases and J dropped 3 bases, with 11 bases sitting between them. Germline CDR1 reads SGHTA; CDR2 reads FQGNSA. The CDR3 has 14 residues. CDR3 sequence: CASSLNSDLYEQYF. CDR3 nucleotides: TGTGCCAGCAGCTTAAACAGTGACCTCTACGAGCAGTACTTC. The full variable domain, rest sourced from reference TRBV7-2 and TRBJ2-7, is GAGVSQSPSNKVTEKGKDVELRCDPISGHTALYWYRQSLGQGLEFLIYFQGNSAPDKSGLPSDRFSAERTGGSVSTLTIQRTQQEDSAVYLCASSLNSDLYEQYFGPGTRLTVT.

This clone has just one count. This CDR3 reads CASSLAGTSGNEQFF. As DNA, the CDR3 is TGTGCCAGCAGCTTGGCGGGGACTAGCGGTAATGAGCAGTTCTTC. The chain is built from TRBV5-4 and TRBJ2-1; 11 bases line up with TRBD2. Germline V gene lookup returns CDR1 SGHNT and CDR2 YYREEE (reference sequence). The J segment lost 7 bases and the V segment lost 0 bases, leaving 3 bases of the junction unmatched. The CDR3 has 15 amino acids.

The chain uses TRBV7-9 and TRBJ1-1; unclear D gene. Germline assignment: CDR1 SEHNR and CDR2 FQNEAQ (reference sequence). The CDR3 loop spans 13 amino acids. V lost 4 bases, J lost 1 base, and 7 bases lay in between. CDR3 protein: CASSSSGNTEAFF. The CDR3 nucleotides read TGTGCCAGCAGCTCATCCGGGAACACTGAAGCTTTCTTT.

The chain employs TRBV18 and TRBJ2-3; 8 nucleotides line up with TRBD2. V was pared by 1 base and J by 4 bases, with 4 bases of the junction left unmatched. Germline loops: CDR1 KGHSH, CDR2 LQKENI. CDR3 length: 15 amino acids. The CDR3 protein is CASSPQRGGADTQYF. The CDR3 nucleotides are TGTGCCAGCTCACCACAACGGGGGGGAGCAGATACGCAGTATTTT.

This sequence joins TRBV5-6 and TRBJ2-4; D is ambiguous. Between the trimmed V and J ends, which lost 0 bases and 3 bases, there was a span of 7 bases. The CDR3 contains 14 residues. CDR1 and CDR2 from the germline V gene are SGHDT and YYEEEE. CDR3 DNA sequence: TGTGCCAGCAGCTTGGGACACCTCAAAAACATTCAGTACTTC. Translating it yields CASSLGHLKNIQYF.